The 11 T cell receptor beta chains given below trace back to one sample, sequenced in a study of PD-L1 blockade in urothelial cancer. The protocol was immunoSEQ multiplex PCR, while the TCRdb copy is restricted to in-frame clones and leaves out a portion. The sample consists of 72,000 or so clones, around 87% of them appearing once. Indicated time point: pretreatment peripheral blood. The material was PBMCs, obtained around atezolizumab (anti-PD-L1) treatment. The receptors originated from a man between 60 and 70 years old with urothelial cancer.

The chain couples TRBV30 to TRBJ2-7, with 8 bases fitting TRBD2. CDR1 is GTSNPN and CDR2 is SVGIG in the germline V gene (reference sequence). The CDR3 loop spans 14 amino acids. Losses at the gene ends were 6 bases for V and 5 bases for J; bases not matched to a gene: 12. Here the CDR3 DNA reads TGTGCCTGCACTGTCGGGGGGGCCCGGGACGAGCAGTACTTC. It specifies CACTVGGARDEQYF. Together with reference TRBV30 and TRBJ2-7, the CDR3 gives the full variable domain: SQTIHQWPATLVQPVGSPLSLECTVEGTSNPNLYWYRQAAGRGLQLLFYSVGIGQISSEVPQNLSASRPQDRQFILSSKKLLLSDSGFYLCACTVGGARDEQYFGPGTRLTVT.

The chain uses TRBV10-3 and TRBJ1-5; 7 nucleotides match TRBD1. The CDR3 extends over 13 amino acids. Germline V CDR1 and CDR2: ENHRY, SYGVKD. The ends lost 6 bases at V and 2 bases at J; junction bases unmatched: 1. The CDR3 loop is CAIRGTGNQPQHF. The CDR3 region has the DNA TGTGCCATCAGAGGGACAGGCAATCAGCCCCAGCATTTT.

This clone was observed a single time. This chain connects TRBV7-2 to TRBJ2-4; 9 nucleotides align to TRBD2. Trimming cost V 8 bases and J 8 bases; bases outside gene matches: 7. The CDR3 consists of 13 residues. Germline lookup yields CDR1 SGHTA and CDR2 FQGNSA. The CDR3 is CASAGGRGDIQYF. The CDR3 DNA sequence: TGTGCCAGCGCGGGGGGGAGGGGAGACATTCAGTACTTC.

This rearrangement joins TRBV5-4 to TRBJ2-7; 7 bases are shared with TRBD1. Per germline, CDR1 SGHNT and CDR2 YYREEE (reference sequence). Trimming cost V 0 bases and J 4 bases; bases outside gene matches: 7. The CDR3 contains 15 residues. The CDR3 here is CASSLDRTGVYEQYF. The CDR3 DNA reads as TGTGCCAGCAGCTTGGATCGGACAGGTGTTTACGAGCAGTACTTC.

J is TRBJ2-1 and V is TRBV2; tentative D call: TRBD2 (6 bases). The CDR3 loop spans 15 amino acids. Trimming left V 5 bases short and J 0 bases short, with 11 bases between. Germline assignment: CDR1 SNHLY and CDR2 FYNNEI. The CDR3 protein is CASSSGGLSYNEQFF. CDR3 sequence (DNA): TGTGCCAGCAGTTCCGGGGGTCTCTCCTACAATGAGCAGTTCTTC. Full variable domain (rest looked up from reference TRBV2 and TRBJ2-1): EPEVTQTPSHQVTQMGQEVILRCVPISNHLYFYWYRQILGQKVEFLVSFYNNEISEKSEIFDDQFSVERPDGSNFTLKIRSTKLEDSAMYFCASSSGGLSYNEQFFGPGTRLTVL.

This clone was observed a few times. The chain is built from TRBV7-2 and TRBJ2-3; weak D call: TRBD2 (5 bases). This CDR3 contains 15 residues. The germline V and J ends were trimmed by 5 bases and 2 bases, with 14 bases remaining between them. Germline lookup yields CDR1 SGHTA and CDR2 FQGNSA. The chain's CDR3 is CASSAAGLYTDTQYF. The CDR3 DNA sequence: TGTGCCAGCAGCGCTGCAGGACTTTACACAGATACGCAGTATTTT. The whole variable domain, filled in from reference TRBV7-2 and TRBJ2-3, reads GAGVSQSPSNKVTEKGKDVELRCDPISGHTALYWYRQSLGQGLEFLIYFQGNSAPDKSGLPSDRFSAERTGGSVSTLTIQRTQQEDSAVYLCASSAAGLYTDTQYFGPGTRLTVL.

CDR3 DNA: TGTGCCAGCCCGCATAAACAGGGGCAAGGAAACACCATATATTTT. Translated, it gives CASPHKQGQGNTIYF. The chain joins TRBV2 to TRBJ1-3, with 7 nucleotides matching TRBD1. CDR3 length: 15 residues. J was trimmed by 4 bases and V by 8 bases; bases with no gene match: 11. Germline assignment: CDR1 SNHLY and CDR2 FYNNEI.

The sample holds a few counts of this clone. The gene calls are TRBV5-1 and TRBJ2-5; D might be TRBD1 (5 bases). The CDR3 sequence is 17 residues long. The V gene's germline CDR1 is SGHRS and CDR2 YFSETQ. V was cut by 4 bases and J by 2 bases, with 21 bases left in between. CDR3 coding DNA: TGCGCCAGCAGCAGGTTGTCTGGGGCCAAACTTCAAGAGACCCAGTACTTC. Amino acid sequence: CASSRLSGAKLQETQYF.

The rearrangement uses TRBV19 and TRBJ2-6; 12 nucleotides match TRBD1. The CDR3 is 16 residues long. CDR1 and CDR2 (germline): LNHDA, SQIVND (reference sequence). The trim removed 7 bases at V and 2 bases at J, leaving 3 bases unmatched. CDR3 sequence (DNA): TGTGCCAGTATAGGGACAGGGGGCCCTGGGGCCAACGTCCTGACTTTC. This encodes CASIGTGGPGANVLTF.

The chain links TRBV6-6 to TRBJ2-7; possible D gene TRBD1, 5 bases. V shed 2 bases and J shed 3 bases, with 8 bases lying between them. Germline V lookup: CDR1 MNHNY, CDR2 SVGAGI (reference sequence). This CDR3 contains 13 residues. CDR3 DNA sequence: TGTGCCAGCAGTTACACACAGGTCTACGAGCAGTACTTC. Its translation is CASSYTQVYEQYF.

V is TRBV11-3 and J is TRBJ2-7, with D perhaps matching TRBD2 (6 bases). The germline V gene has CDR1 SGHNT and CDR2 YENEEA. V dropped 5 bases and J dropped 5 bases, with 13 bases sitting between them. This CDR3 is 13 amino acids long. Written as DNA, the CDR3 is TGTGCCAGCAGCCCCCCGGGACTCCACGAGCAGTACTTC. Its translation is CASSPPGLHEQYF.